The text below deals with one TCR beta chain. The antigen remains unidentified. The entry originates in a study of OX40 agonist ivuxolimab in advanced cancers. Study-wide background: Patients were dosed intravenously with ivuxolimab at 0.01 to 10 mg/kg every 2 weeks. Points from the study as a whole: More expanded clones were seen, on average, in CD8+ T cells than in CD4+.

Trimming cost V 3 bases and J 0 bases; bases outside gene matches: 3. The CDR3 is 14 residues long. Per germline, CDR1 SGHRS and CDR2 YFSETQ. Blood specimens came from baseline, cycle 4 day 1, and cycle 7 day 1. Profiling relied on immunoSEQ multiplex PCR, and the TCRdb table lists in-frame clones only, not all of them. The data contain around 60,000 clones, about 88% of them seen just once; the ten biggest clones take up 12%. This TCR came from an adult with an advanced solid tumor such as melanoma, head and neck, liver or kidney cancer. This material consisted of CD4+ or CD8+ T cells sorted from blood, taken in a trial of the OX40 agonist ivuxolimab. This chain joins TRBV5-1 and TRBJ2-7; TRBD1 matches 7 bases. In DNA form, the CDR3 reads TGCGCCAGCAGCTCGAGGGACAGCTCCTACGAGCAGTACTTC. Its translation: CASSSRDSSYEQYF. The full variable domain, completed using reference TRBV5-1 and TRBJ2-7, is KAGVTQTPRYLIKTRGQQVTLSCSPISGHRSVSWYQQTPGQGLQFLFEYFSETQRNKGNFPGRFSGRQFSNSRSEMNVSTLELGDSALYLCASSSRDSSYEQYFGPGTRLTVT.